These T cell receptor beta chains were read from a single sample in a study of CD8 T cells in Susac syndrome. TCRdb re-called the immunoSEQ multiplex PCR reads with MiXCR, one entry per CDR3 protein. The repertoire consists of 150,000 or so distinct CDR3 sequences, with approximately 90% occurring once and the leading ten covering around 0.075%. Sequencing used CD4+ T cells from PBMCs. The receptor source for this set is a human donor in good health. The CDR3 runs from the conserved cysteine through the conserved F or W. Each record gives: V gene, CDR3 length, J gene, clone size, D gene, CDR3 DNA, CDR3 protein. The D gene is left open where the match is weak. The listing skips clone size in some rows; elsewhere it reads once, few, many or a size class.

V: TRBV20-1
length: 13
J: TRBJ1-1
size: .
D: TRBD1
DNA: TGCAGTGGCCCGACAGGGAAGAACACTGAAGCTTTCTTT
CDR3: CSGPTGKNTEAFF

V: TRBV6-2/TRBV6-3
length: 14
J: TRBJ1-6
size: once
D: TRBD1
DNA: TGTGCCAGCAGGATTGGACAGGTCCATTCACCCCTCCACTTT
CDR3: CASRIGQVHSPLHF

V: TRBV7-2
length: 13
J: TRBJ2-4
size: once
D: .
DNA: TGTGCCAGCAGCTCTACTAGCCAAAACATTCAGTACTTC
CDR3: CASSSTSQNIQYF

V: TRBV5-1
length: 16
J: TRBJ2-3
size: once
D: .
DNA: TGCGCCAGCAGCTTGGATCGGCTAATGGGCACAGATACGCAGTATTTT
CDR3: CASSLDRLMGTDTQYF

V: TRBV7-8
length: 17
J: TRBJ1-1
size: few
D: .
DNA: TGTGCCAGCAGCTTAGCGCGGTCTCTCGGACCGAACACTGAAGCTTTCTTT
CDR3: CASSLARSLGPNTEAFF

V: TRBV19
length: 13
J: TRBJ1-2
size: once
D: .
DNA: TGTGCCAGTAGTCCGGATTCGACGCGGGGCTACACCTTC
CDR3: CASSPDSTRGYTF

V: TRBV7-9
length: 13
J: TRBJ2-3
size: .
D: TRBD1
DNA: TGTGCCAGCAGCTTTGGCCGGGACAGTAATTCGTATTTT
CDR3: CASSFGRDSNSYF

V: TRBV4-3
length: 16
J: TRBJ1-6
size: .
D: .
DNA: TGCGCCAGCAGCCACCGGATCGGTGCAGGTAGTTCACCCCTCCACTTT
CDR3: CASSHRIGAGSSPLHF

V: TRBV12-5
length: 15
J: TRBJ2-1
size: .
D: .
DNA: TGTGCTAGTGGTTTGGGACAGGGACTTTACAATGAGCAGTTCTTC
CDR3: CASGLGQGLYNEQFF

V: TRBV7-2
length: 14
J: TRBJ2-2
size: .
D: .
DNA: TGTGCCAGCAGCCGGCTCAGAAACACCGGGGAGCTGTTTTTT
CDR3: CASSRLRNTGELFF

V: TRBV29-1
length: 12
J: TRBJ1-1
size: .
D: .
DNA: TGCAGCGCAGAGTGGGGGGCAGGTGAAGCTTTCTTT
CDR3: CSAEWGAGEAFF

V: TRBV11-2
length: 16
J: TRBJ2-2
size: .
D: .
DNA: TGTGCCAGCAGCTCCCGTTGGGGGGGCGATACCGGGGAGCTGTTTTTT
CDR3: CASSSRWGGDTGELFF

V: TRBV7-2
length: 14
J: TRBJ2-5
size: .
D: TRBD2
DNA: TGTGCCAGCAGCCGGACTAGCGAGAAAGAGACCCAGTACTTC
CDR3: CASSRTSEKETQYF

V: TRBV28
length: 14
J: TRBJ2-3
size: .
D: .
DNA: TGTGCCAGCAGTTTTAAACAGGGCACAGATACGCAGTATTTT
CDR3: CASSFKQGTDTQYF

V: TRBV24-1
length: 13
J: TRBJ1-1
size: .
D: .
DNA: TGTGCCACCAGTGACAGCAGGGGTTCGGGAGCTTTCTTT
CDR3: CATSDSRGSGAFF

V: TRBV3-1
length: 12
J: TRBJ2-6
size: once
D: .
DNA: TGTGCCAGCACTCTCGGGGCCAACGTCCTGACTTTC
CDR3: CASTLGANVLTF

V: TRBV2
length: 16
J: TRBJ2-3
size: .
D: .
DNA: TGTGCCAGCAGTGACCTCGGGGCGAGCGGCACGGGTACGCAGTATTTT
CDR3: CASSDLGASGTGTQYF

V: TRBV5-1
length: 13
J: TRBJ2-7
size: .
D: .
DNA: TGCGCCAGCAGCTTGGGGGACAACTACGAGCAGTACTTC
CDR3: CASSLGDNYEQYF

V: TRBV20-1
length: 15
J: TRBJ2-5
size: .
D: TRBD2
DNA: TGCAGTGCCCCGACTAGCGGGAGGGCCGGAGAGACCCAGTACTTC
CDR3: CSAPTSGRAGETQYF

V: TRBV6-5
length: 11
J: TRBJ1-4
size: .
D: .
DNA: TGTGCCAGCCGGGGGAATGAAAAACTGTTTTTT
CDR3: CASRGNEKLFF

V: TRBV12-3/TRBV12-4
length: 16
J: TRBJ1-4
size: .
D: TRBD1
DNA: TGTGCCAGCAGAGTCGAGGGGGCGAGGATTAATGAAAAACTGTTTTTT
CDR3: CASRVEGARINEKLFF

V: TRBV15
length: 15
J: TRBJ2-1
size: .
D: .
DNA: TGTGCCACCAGCAGAGATGTGGCCAGTAACAATGAGCAGTTCTTC
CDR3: CATSRDVASNNEQFF

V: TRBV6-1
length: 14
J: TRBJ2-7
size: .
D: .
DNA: TGTGCCAGCTCTCCGTCTCCTCCCCCCTACGAGCAGTACTTC
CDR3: CASSPSPPPYEQYF

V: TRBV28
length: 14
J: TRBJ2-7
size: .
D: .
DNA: TGTGCCAGCAGTTCGTATCCAGCCACCTACGAGCAGTACTTC
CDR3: CASSSYPATYEQYF

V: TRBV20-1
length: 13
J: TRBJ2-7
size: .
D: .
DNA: TGCAGTGCTCCCGCCCAATTTGGGCCCGAGCAGTACTTC
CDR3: CSAPAQFGPEQYF

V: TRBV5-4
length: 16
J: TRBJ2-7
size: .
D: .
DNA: TGTGCCAGCAGCCACGGGGGGGGACAGGGAACGCGCGAGCAGTACTTC
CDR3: CASSHGGGQGTREQYF

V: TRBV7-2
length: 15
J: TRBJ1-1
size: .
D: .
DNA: TGTGCCAGCAGCTTAGCAGGGCACACGAACACTGAAGCTTTCTTT
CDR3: CASSLAGHTNTEAFF

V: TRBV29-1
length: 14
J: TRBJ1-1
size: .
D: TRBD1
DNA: TGCAGCGTGAGGCCCCGGACAGGGAACACTGAAGCTTTCTTT
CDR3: CSVRPRTGNTEAFF

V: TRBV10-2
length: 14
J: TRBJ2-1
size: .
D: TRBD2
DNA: TGCGCCAGCAGTGAGGAAGCGGGGGGGCGTGAGCAGTTCTTC
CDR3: CASSEEAGGREQFF

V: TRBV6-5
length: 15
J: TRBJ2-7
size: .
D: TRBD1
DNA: TGTGCCAGCAGTAGGAGTGCAGGGGGCTCCTACGAGCAGTACTTC
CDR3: CASSRSAGGSYEQYF

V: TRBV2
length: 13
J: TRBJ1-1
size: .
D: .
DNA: TGTGCCAGCGTAGACAGGATAGACACTGAAGCTTTCTTT
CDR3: CASVDRIDTEAFF

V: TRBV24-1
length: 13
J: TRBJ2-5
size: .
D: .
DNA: TGTGCCACCAGTGATGGGCACGCAGAGACCCAGTACTTC
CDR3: CATSDGHAETQYF

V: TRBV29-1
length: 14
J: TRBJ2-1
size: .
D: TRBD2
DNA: TGCAGCGTCCGGGGGCGGGAGGAGGGAGGTGAGCAGTTCTTC
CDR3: CSVRGREEGGEQFF

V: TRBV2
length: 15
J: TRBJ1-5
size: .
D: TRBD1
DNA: TGTGCCAGCAGTGATAGGGGGCATCGGGATCAGCCCCAGCATTTT
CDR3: CASSDRGHRDQPQHF

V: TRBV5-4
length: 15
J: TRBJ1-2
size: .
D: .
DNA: TGTGCCAGCAGCTTGGTCGGGGGATCTGGCTATGGCTACACCTTC
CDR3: CASSLVGGSGYGYTF

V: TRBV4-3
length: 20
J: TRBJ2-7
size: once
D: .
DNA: TGCGCCAGCAGCCAAGGTCCTGGCAGGGGGTTAGCGGGTGCCACCTACGAGCAGTACTTC
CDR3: CASSQGPGRGLAGATYEQYF

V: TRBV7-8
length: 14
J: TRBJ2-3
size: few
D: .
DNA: TGTGCCAGCAGCTTAGCTGCGGGGTTAGATACGCAGTATTTT
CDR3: CASSLAAGLDTQYF